This T cell receptor beta chain was sequenced for a study of response to subunit inactivated influenza vaccine. TCRdb re-derived calls from the RT-PCR reads in MiXCR, one entry per CDR3 protein. The table shows about 530,000 distinct CDR3 sequences, with 12% occurring only once. This receptor was obtained from a man between 50 and 59 years old who received an inactivated influenza vaccine. Sequenced material: PBMCs from blood, taken on the day of vaccination.

In DNA, the CDR3 is TGTGCCAGCAGCTCCACAACTCCGGGACTGTTGACCCAGTACTTC. This encodes CASSSTTPGLLTQYF. The chain carries TRBV7-2 and TRBJ2-5; D possibly corresponds to TRBD2 (6 bases). The CDR3 loop spans 15 amino acids. Germline V lookup: CDR1 SGHTA, CDR2 FQGNSA. V lost 4 bases and J lost 7, with 19 bases in between. Complete variable domain (other parts from reference TRBV7-2 and TRBJ2-5): GAGVSQSPSNKVTEKGKDVELRCDPISGHTALYWYRQSLGQGLEFLIYFQGNSAPDKSGLPSDRFSAERTGGSVSTLTIQRTQQEDSAVYLCASSSTTPGLLTQYFGPGTRLLVL.